The clone carrying this T cell receptor (beta chain) was found many times. The source of the sample is a study of early T cells in non-severe SARS-CoV-2 infection. The CDR3 totals 15 residues. The germline V gene encodes CDR1 MNHEY and CDR2 SVGAGI. V gave up 0 bases and J gave up 4 bases, with 12 bases separating them. cDNA molecules, individually, were tagged with unique molecular identifiers. TCRdb independently ran MiXCR on the 5' RACE reads; one entry per CDR3 protein. Of 25,000 to 35,000 distinct CDR3 sequences listed, under 7.5% are singletons. The gene calls are TRBV6-5 and TRBJ1-2; no definite D call. The clonotype comes from an adult who was a healthcare worker with PCR-confirmed SARS-CoV-2 infection or an uninfected control (not recorded which). Sequencing was carried out using whole blood. The CDR3 protein is CASSYSRGEGYGYTF. Here the CDR3 DNA reads TGTGCCAGCAGTTACTCGCGTGGGGAAGGCTATGGCTACACCTTC.